These 14 T cell receptor beta chains were all obtained from the same sample, sequenced in a study of shared clonotypes between healthy human individuals. CD45RO-negative, CCR7-positively selected cells formed the naive CD8 fraction, excluding terminally differentiated effector memory CD45RA+ cells. The method was immunoSEQ multiplex PCR; TCRdb's version includes in-frame clones alone and lacks a portion of them. The profile shows hundreds of thousands of clones, approximately 95% of them singletons. The sample comprised naive CD8+ T cells sorted from blood. The receptors originated from a woman in her 30s in good health.

The chain recombines TRBV4-1 with TRBJ1-1, with a tentative D call TRBD1 (5 bases). The CDR3 spans 15 residues. CDR1 and CDR2 (germline): MGHRA, YSYEKL. Trimming cost V 0 bases and J 1 base, with 9 bases left between them. The CDR3, as DNA: TGCGCCAGCAGCCAAGACGGGGACGGGAACACTGAAGCTTTCTTT. Translation: CASSQDGDGNTEAFF.

This chain uses TRBV27 with TRBJ1-1; D remains ambiguous. The CDR3 loop spans 14 amino acids. V lost 2 bases and J 6 bases, leaving 13 bases between the germline ends. CDR1 is MNHEY, CDR2 SMNVEV, per germline (reference sequence). Written as DNA, the CDR3 is TGTGCCAGCAGTTTAAGGGTAGTGGGCCCTGAAGCTTTCTTT. Encoded protein: CASSLRVVGPEAFF.

J is TRBJ2-7 and V is TRBV10-2; a possible D gene is TRBD1 (6 bases). The CDR3 covers 15 residues. Germline CDR1 reads WSHSY; CDR2 reads SAAADI. V was cut by 3 bases and J by 2 bases, with 14 bases left in between. The CDR3 spells CASSDSGRGPYEQYF. The CDR3 coding sequence is TGCGCCAGCAGTGATTCTGGCAGGGGTCCCTACGAGCAGTACTTC.

Turning to this clone: The sample has other DNA sequences that encode this CDR3 too. This chain links TRBV28 with TRBJ2-1, with unresolved D. The germline CDR1 and CDR2 sequences are MDHEN and SYDVKM. The CDR3 has 14 residues. V lost 6 bases and J lost 1, with 10 bases in between. CDR3 loop: CASSPTGSYNEQFF. The CDR3 DNA reads TGTGCCAGCAGCCCGACTGGATCCTACAATGAGCAGTTCTTC.

V gene TRBV28 combines with J gene TRBJ2-7, with a possible D match to TRBD1 (6 bases). The CDR3 contains 13 residues. V lost 9 bases, J lost 4 bases, and 16 bases lay in between. Germline V lookup: CDR1 MDHEN, CDR2 SYDVKM. The CDR3 DNA reads TGTGCCAGTAACCTGGGACAAGCGTACGAGCAGTACTTC. It codes for CASNLGQAYEQYF.

This sequence joins TRBV7-7 and TRBJ2-7; D is ambiguous. CDR3 length: 15 amino acids. Germline V lookup: CDR1 SSHAT, CDR2 FNYEAQ (reference sequence). V shed 3 bases and J shed 1 base, with 13 bases lying between them. CDR3 amino acids: CASSFALGNSYEQYF. In DNA, the CDR3 is TGTGCCAGCAGCTTTGCTTTAGGGAATTCCTACGAGCAGTACTTC.

The chain links TRBV28 to TRBJ1-5; 7 bases are shared with TRBD1. CDR1 is MDHEN and CDR2 is SYDVKM in the germline V gene. The CDR3 extends over 15 amino acids. J gave up 1 base and V 4 bases, and 4 bases lay outside the gene matches. CDR3 in amino acids: CASSWTGRSNQPQHF. Written as DNA, the CDR3 is TGTGCCAGCAGTTGGACAGGACGGAGCAATCAGCCCCAGCATTTT.

In the case of this clone: The same CDR3 can be traced to other DNA sequences in this sample. This chain connects TRBV2 to TRBJ2-5, with D unresolved. CDR1 is SNHLY and CDR2 is FYNNEI in the germline V gene. Trimming removed 3 bases from V and 0 bases from J, with 5 bases in between. This CDR3 is 13 amino acids long. This CDR3 is CASSDGNQETQYF. In nucleotides, the CDR3 is TGTGCCAGCAGTGATGGCAACCAAGAGACCCAGTACTTC.

The genes are TRBV10-3 and TRBJ1-6; the D is unclear. With 3 bases removed from V and 10 bases from J, the gap between germline ends came to 4 bases. Per the germline V gene, CDR1 is ENHRY and CDR2 is SYGVKD. This CDR3 has 11 residues. The CDR3, as DNA: TGTGCCATCAGTGACGGATCACCCCTCCACTTT. This encodes CAISDGSPLHF.

Remarks on this clone: The identical CDR3 is also encoded by other nucleotide sequences in the sample. CDR3 in DNA: TGTGCCAGCAGCGTAGGTAGTAGCAATCAGCCCCAGCATTTT. It is translated as CASSVGSSNQPQHF. This rearrangement joins TRBV9 to TRBJ1-5; D unclear. Trimming pared 0 bases from V and 0 bases from J, leaving 4 bases between. CDR3 size: 14 residues. CDR1 and CDR2 from the germline V gene are SGDLS and YYNGEE.

Only one count was recorded for this clone. The J gene is TRBJ2-1, the V gene TRBV9; D gene uncertain. In germline, CDR1 is SGDLS, CDR2 YYNGEE. There are 16 residues in the CDR3. Trimming took off 0 bases at V and 4 bases at J, with 14 bases between the two ends. The DNA for the CDR3 is TGTGCCAGCAGCGTAGGTCCGGATTTGAATTACAATGAGCAGTTCTTC. This encodes CASSVGPDLNYNEQFF.

This chain connects TRBV7-9 to TRBJ1-3; the D gene is possibly TRBD1 (5 bases). Trimming removed 0 bases at V and 6 bases at J, with 12 bases between. Per germline, CDR1 SEHNR and CDR2 FQNEAQ (reference sequence). The CDR3 loop spans 15 amino acids. CDR3 protein: CASSLAPGDQNTIYF. DNA of the CDR3: TGTGCCAGCAGCTTAGCGCCGGGGGACCAAAACACCATATATTTT.

The chain recombines TRBV6-6 with TRBJ2-2; TRBD1 agrees at 8 bases. This CDR3 has 14 residues. Germline-derived CDR1 and CDR2 are MNHNY and SVGAGI (reference sequence). J gave up 4 bases and V 4 bases, and 2 bases lay outside the gene matches. The CDR3 sequence is CASSFTGGTGELFF. CDR3 nucleotide sequence: TGTGCCAGCAGTTTCACAGGGGGCACCGGGGAGCTGTTTTTT.

CDR3 residues: CASSSYLGSYNEQFF. CDR3 DNA: TGTGCCAGCAGCTCTTATCTTGGGTCCTACAATGAGCAGTTCTTC. The chain is built from TRBV11-2 and TRBJ2-1; D not resolved. Per germline, CDR1 SGHAT and CDR2 FQNNGV. The CDR3 is made up of 15 amino acids. Trimming took off 4 bases at V and 1 base at J, with 11 bases between the two ends.